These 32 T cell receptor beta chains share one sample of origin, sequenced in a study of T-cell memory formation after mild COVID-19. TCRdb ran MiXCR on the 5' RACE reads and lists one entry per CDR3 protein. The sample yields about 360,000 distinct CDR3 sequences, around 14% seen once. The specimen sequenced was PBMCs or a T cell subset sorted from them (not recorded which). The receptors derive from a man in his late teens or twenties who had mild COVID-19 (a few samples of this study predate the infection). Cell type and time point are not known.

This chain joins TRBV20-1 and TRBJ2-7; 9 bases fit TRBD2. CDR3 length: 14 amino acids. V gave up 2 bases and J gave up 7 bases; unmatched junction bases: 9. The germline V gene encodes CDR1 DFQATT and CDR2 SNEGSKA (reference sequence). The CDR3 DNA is TGCAGTGCTAGACTAGCGGGGCCCCCGGGGGAGCAGTACTTC. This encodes CSARLAGPPGEQYF.

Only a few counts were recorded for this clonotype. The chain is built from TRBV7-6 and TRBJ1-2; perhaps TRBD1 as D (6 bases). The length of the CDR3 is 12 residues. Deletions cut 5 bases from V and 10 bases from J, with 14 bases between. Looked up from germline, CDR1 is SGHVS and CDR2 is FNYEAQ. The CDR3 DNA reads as TGTGCCAGCAGCACAACAGGGTATATCTACACCTTC. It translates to CASSTTGYIYTF.

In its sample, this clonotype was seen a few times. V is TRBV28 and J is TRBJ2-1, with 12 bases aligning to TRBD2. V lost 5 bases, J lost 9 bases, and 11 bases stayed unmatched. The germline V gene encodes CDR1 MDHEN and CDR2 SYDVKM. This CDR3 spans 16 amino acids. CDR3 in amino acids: CASSAVLAGGLVEQFF. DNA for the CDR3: TGTGCCAGCAGTGCGGTCCTAGCGGGGGGGCTGGTTGAGCAGTTCTTC.

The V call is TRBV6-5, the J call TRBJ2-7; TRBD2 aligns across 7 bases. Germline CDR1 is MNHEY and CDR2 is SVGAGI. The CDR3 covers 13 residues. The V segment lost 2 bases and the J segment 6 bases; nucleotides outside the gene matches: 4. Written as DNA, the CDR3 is TGTGCCAGCAGTTACGGGAGGGCGGCCGAGCAGTACTTC. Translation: CASSYGRAAEQYF.

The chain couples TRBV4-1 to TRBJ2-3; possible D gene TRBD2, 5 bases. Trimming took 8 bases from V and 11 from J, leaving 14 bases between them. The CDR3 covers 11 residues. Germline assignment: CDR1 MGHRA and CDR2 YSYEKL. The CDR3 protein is CASRDYGVQYF. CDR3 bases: TGCGCCAGCCGCGACTATGGGGTGCAGTATTTT.

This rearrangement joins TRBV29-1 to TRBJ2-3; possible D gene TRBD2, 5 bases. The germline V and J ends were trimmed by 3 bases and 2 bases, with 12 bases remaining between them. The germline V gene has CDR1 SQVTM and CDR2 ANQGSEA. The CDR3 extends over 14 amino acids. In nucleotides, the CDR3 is TGCAGCGTTGATCGGGTGACTACCACAGATACGCAGTATTTT. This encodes CSVDRVTTTDTQYF.

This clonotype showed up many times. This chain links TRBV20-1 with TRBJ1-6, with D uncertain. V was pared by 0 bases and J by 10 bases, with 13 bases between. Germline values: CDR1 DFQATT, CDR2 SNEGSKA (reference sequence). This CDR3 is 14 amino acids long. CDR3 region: CSARDGRTFSPLHF. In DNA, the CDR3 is TGCAGTGCTAGAGATGGCAGGACGTTCTCACCCCTCCACTTT.

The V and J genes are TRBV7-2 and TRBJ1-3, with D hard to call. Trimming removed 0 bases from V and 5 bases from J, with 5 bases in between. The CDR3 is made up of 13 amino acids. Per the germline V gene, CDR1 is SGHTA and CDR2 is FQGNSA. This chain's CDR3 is CASSLAGRNTIYF. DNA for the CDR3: TGTGCCAGCAGCTTAGCCGGGAGAAACACCATATATTTT.

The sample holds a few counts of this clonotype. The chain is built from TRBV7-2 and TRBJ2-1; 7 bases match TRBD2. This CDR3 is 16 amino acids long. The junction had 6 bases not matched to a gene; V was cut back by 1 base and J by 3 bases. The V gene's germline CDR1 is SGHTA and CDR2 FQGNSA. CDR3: CASSLGAGIGYNEQFF. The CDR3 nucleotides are TGTGCCAGCAGCTTAGGAGCGGGGATCGGCTACAATGAGCAGTTCTTC.

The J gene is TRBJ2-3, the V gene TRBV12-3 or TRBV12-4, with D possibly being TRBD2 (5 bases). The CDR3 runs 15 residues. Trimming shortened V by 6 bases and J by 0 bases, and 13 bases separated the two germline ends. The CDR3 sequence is CASSRRTYSTDTQYF. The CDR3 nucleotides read TGTGCCAGCAGCCGGAGGACTTATAGCACAGATACGCAGTATTTT.

The CDR3 sequence is CASTPSGQETQYF. CDR3 bases: TGCGCCAGCACGCCTAGCGGACAAGAGACCCAGTACTTC. The V gene is TRBV5-1, the J gene TRBJ2-5; 7 bases are a match to TRBD2. Germline V gene data show CDR1 as SGHRS and CDR2 as YFSETQ. V lost 6 bases, J lost 2 bases, and 4 bases stayed unmatched. The CDR3 is made up of 13 amino acids.

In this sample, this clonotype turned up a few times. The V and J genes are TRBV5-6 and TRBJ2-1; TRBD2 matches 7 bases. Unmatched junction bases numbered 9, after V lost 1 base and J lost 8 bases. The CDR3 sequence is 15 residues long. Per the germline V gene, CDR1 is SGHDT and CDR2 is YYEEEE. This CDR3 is CASSLTGLGSDEQFF. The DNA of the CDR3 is TGTGCCAGCAGCTTGACCGGACTAGGATCGGATGAGCAGTTCTTC.

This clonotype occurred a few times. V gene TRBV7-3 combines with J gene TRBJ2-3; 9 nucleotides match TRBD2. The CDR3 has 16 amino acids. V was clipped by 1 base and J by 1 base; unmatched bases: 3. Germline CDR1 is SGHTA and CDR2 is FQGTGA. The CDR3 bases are TGTGCCAGCAGCTTAAGGATAGCGGGGGGCACAGATACGCAGTATTTT. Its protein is CASSLRIAGGTDTQYF.

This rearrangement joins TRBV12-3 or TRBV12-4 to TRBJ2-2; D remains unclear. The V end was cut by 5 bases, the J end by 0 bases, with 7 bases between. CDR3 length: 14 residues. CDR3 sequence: CASSPSANTGELFF. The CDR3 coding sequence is TGTGCCAGCAGTCCGAGTGCGAACACCGGGGAGCTGTTTTTT.

For the CDR3, the DNA is TGCGCCAGCAGCCAAGTCCAAGGACGAGTCTACAATGAGCAGTTCTTC. It yields the protein CASSQVQGRVYNEQFF. The chain is built from TRBV4-3 and TRBJ2-1; D gene ambiguous. There are 16 residues in the CDR3. Deletions cut 1 base from V and 3 bases from J, with 13 bases between. The germline CDR1 and CDR2 sequences are LGHNA and YSLEER.

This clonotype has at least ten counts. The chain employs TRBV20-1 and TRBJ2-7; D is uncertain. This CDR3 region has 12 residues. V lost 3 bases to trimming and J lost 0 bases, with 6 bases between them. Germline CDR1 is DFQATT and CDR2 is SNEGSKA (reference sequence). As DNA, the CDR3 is TGCAGTGCTAGTTATAACTCCTACGAGCAGTACTTC. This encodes CSASYNSYEQYF.

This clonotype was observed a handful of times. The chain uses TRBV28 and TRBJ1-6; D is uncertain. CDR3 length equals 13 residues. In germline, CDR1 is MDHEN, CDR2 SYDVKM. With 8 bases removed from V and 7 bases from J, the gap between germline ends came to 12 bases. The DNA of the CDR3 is TGTGCCAGCGCTTACACCGGGAATTCACCCCTCCACTTT. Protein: CASAYTGNSPLHF.

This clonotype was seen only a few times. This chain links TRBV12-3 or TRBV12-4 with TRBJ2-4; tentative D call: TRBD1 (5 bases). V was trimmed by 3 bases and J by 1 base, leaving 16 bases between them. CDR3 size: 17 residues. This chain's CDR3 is CASSLGGPGPAKNIQYF. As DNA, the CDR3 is TGTGCCAGCAGTTTGGGTGGGCCAGGGCCGGCCAAAAACATTCAGTACTTC.

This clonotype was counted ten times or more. The CDR3 nucleotides read TGCAGCGTTTCAATGGGAGTTAACACAGATACGCAGTATTTT. Protein: CSVSMGVNTDTQYF. This sequence joins TRBV29-1 and TRBJ2-3; possibly TRBD2 for D (5 bases). The length of the CDR3 is 14 residues. The germline V gene has CDR1 SQVTM and CDR2 ANQGSEA. V gave up 5 bases and J gave up 2 bases, with 14 bases separating them.

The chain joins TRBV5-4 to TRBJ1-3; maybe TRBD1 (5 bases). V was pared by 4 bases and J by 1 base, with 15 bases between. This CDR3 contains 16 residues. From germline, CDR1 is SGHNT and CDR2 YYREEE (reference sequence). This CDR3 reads CASSPGRGESGNTIYF. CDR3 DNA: TGTGCCAGCAGCCCGGGACGGGGAGAATCTGGAAACACCATATATTTT.

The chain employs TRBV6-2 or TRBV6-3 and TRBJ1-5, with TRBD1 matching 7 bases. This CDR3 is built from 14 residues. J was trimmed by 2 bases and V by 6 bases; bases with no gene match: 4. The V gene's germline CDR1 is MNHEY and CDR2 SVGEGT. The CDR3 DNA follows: TGTGCCAGCAGGGAAACAGGGGGCAATCAGCCCCAGCATTTT. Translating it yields CASRETGGNQPQHF.

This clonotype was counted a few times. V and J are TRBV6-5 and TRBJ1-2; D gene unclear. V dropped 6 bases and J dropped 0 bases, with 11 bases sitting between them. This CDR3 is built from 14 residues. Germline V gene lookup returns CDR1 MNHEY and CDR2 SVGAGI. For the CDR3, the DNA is TGTGCCAGCAGAGCACCAGGATCTAACTATGGCTACACCTTC. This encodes CASRAPGSNYGYTF.

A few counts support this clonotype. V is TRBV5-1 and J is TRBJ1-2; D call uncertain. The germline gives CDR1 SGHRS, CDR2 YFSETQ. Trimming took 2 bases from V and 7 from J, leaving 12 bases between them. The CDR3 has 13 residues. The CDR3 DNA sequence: TGCGCCAGCAGCTTTAATTCGCGCAGTGGCTACACCTTC. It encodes CASSFNSRSGYTF.

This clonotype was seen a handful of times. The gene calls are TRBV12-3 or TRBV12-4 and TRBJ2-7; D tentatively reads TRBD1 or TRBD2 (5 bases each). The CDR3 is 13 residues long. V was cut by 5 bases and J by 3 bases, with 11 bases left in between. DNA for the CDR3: TGTGCCAGCAGTCTGGGGACCGTCTACGAGCAGTACGTC. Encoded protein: CASSLGTVYEQYV.

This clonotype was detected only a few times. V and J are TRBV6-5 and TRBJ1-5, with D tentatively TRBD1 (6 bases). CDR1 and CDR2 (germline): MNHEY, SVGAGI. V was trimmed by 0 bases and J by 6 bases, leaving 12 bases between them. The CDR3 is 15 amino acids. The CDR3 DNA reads TGTGCCAGCAGTTACTCACAACAGGGCAGTCAGCCCCAGCATTTT. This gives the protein CASSYSQQGSQPQHF.

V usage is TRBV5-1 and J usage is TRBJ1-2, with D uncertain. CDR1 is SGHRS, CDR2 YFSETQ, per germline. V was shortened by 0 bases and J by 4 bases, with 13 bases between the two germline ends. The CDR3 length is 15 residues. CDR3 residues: CASSLGEIKGYGYTF. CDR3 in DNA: TGCGCCAGCAGCTTGGGGGAGATCAAGGGCTATGGCTACACCTTC. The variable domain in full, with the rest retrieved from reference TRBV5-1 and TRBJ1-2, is KAGVTQTPRYLIKTRGQQVTLSCSPISGHRSVSWYQQTPGQGLQFLFEYFSETQRNKGNFPGRFSGRQFSNSRSEMNVSTLELGDSALYLCASSLGEIKGYGYTFGSGTRLTVV.

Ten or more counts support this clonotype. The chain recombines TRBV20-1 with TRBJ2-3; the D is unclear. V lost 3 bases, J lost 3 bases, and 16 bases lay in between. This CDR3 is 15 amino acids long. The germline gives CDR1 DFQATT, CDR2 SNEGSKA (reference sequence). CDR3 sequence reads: CSARAAEGITDTQYF. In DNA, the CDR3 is TGCAGTGCTAGGGCAGCCGAAGGAATTACAGATACGCAGTATTTT.

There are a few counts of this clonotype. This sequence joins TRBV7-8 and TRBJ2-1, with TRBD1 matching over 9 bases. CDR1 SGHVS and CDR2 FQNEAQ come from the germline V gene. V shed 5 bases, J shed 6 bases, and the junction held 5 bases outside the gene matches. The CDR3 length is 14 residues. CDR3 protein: CASSARDRANEQFF. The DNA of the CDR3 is TGTGCCAGCAGCGCCAGGGACAGGGCCAATGAGCAGTTCTTC.

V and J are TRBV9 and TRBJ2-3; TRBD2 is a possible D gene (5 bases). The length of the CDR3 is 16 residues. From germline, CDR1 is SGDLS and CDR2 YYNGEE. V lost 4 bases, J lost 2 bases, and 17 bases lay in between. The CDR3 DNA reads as TGTGCCAGCAGCCAGGAGGCTAGCTCTTACACAGATACGCAGTATTTT. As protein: CASSQEASSYTDTQYF.

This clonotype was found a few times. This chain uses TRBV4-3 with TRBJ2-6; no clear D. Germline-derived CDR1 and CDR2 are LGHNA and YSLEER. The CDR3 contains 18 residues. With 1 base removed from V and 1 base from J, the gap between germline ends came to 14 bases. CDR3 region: CASSQAHPLGSGANVLTF. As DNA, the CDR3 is TGCGCCAGCAGCCAAGCTCACCCCCTAGGATCTGGGGCCAACGTCCTGACTTTC.

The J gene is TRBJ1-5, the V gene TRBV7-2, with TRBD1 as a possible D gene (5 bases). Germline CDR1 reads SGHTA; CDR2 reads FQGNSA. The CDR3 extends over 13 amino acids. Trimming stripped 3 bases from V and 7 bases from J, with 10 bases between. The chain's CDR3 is CASSLGVRQPQHF. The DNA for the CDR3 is TGTGCCAGCAGCTTGGGGGTACGGCAGCCCCAGCATTTT. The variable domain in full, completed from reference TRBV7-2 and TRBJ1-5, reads GAGVSQSPSNKVTEKGKDVELRCDPISGHTALYWYRQSLGQGLEFLIYFQGNSAPDKSGLPSDRFSAERTGGSVSTLTIQRTQQEDSAVYLCASSLGVRQPQHFGDGTRLSIL.

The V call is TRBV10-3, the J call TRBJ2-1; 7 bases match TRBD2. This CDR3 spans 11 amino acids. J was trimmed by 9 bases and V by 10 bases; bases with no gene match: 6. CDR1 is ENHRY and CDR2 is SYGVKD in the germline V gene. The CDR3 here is CATLLATEQFF. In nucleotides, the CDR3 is TGTGCCACCTTACTAGCGACTGAGCAGTTCTTC.